Below are 5 T cell receptor beta chains sequenced from a single sample in a study of shared clonotypes between healthy human individuals. The table came from immunoSEQ multiplex PCR; TCRdb's copy has only in-frame clones and leaves some out. The repertoire holds 2,100,000 or so clones, with nearly 97% as singletons. Sequencing was carried out using naive CD4+ T cells sorted from blood. Subset described: CD45RA+ positively selected. The receptors here all came from a man aged 18 to 29 in good health.

This chain uses TRBV7-3 with TRBJ2-1; a weak D match, TRBD2 (6 bases). V lost 3 bases and J 9 bases, leaving 12 bases between the germline ends. Germline V lookup: CDR1 SGHTA, CDR2 FQGTGA. The CDR3 extends over 13 amino acids. The CDR3 here is CASSFGGRGEQFF. CDR3 sequence (DNA): TGTGCCAGCAGCTTCGGAGGGCGGGGTGAGCAGTTCTTC.

This rearrangement joins TRBV12-5 to TRBJ2-5, with 8 nucleotides matching TRBD1. Per germline, CDR1 LGHNT and CDR2 FRNRAP. The CDR3 is 13 residues long. Unmatched junction bases numbered 3, after V lost 5 bases and J lost 4 bases. The CDR3 coding sequence is TGTGCTAGTGGTCTCGGGACAGGAGAGACCCAGTACTTC. Protein: CASGLGTGETQYF.

The chain carries TRBV11-2 and TRBJ1-5; 7 nucleotides line up with TRBD1. Germline-derived CDR1 and CDR2 are SGHAT and FQNNGV. The V gene end was trimmed by 5 bases and the J gene end by 7 bases; junction bases not matched to a gene: 11. The CDR3 runs 15 residues. CDR3 in DNA: TGTGCCAGCAGCCCCACGGGGCAGGGGGACCAGCCCCAGCATTTT. Its translation is CASSPTGQGDQPQHF.

This chain links TRBV5-1 with TRBJ2-1, with D perhaps TRBD1 (6 bases). Germline loops: CDR1 SGHRS, CDR2 YFSETQ. Trimming took off 4 bases at V and 4 bases at J, with 18 bases between the two ends. The CDR3 consists of 16 residues. The CDR3 sequence is CASSVNRVGVYNEQFF. The CDR3 DNA reads as TGCGCCAGCAGCGTGAACAGGGTGGGGGTTTACAATGAGCAGTTCTTC.

The V and J genes are TRBV4-1 and TRBJ2-3; D may be TRBD1 (5 bases). The ends were cut back, 0 bases at V and 13 bases at J, with 17 bases in the middle. Looked up from germline, CDR1 is MGHRA and CDR2 is YSYEKL. This CDR3 region has 14 residues. The CDR3 region has the DNA TGCGCCAGCAGCCAAGAGGGGCCTTTGCTTCGAGAGTATTTT. Encoded protein: CASSQEGPLLREYF.